This TCR beta chain was captured by sequencing in a study of identical twins (dated by TCRdb to about 2016). In terms of the full investigation: To test whether fetal clonotypes persist, the study used deep sequencing on TCR alpha and beta repertoires from monozygotic twins, unrelated adults of various ages, and cord blood. To rule out contamination, replicate twin experiments were performed at different times with different library preparation protocols.

As concerns this clonotype: The clone's antigen remains unknown. It has no much larger one-base neighbor in the sample; base qualities were not kept.

On the study overall, not on this receptor specifically: The excess sharing between twins in beta out-of-frame sequences was weaker because fewer shared sequences reduced the signal-to-noise ratio. Fewer insertions were carried by abundant cord blood beta clonotypes; a weaker similar trend was observed in young adult naive repertoires, while no such trend was observed in memory repertoires. Because the same donors could not be followed over many years, the conclusions depended on cross-sectional statistical analysis. In monozygotic twins, recombination models systematically underestimated out-of-frame TCR alpha sharing, but the models matched the sharing seen between unrelated individuals. Invariant T cells such as MAIT and iNKT could partly confound zero-insertion analyses, although diverse VJ usage argued against such confounding for most clonotypes. Out-of-frame TCR alpha sequences shared between twins showed an excess of low generation-probability sequences compared with coincidental sharing between unrelated individuals.

Cut back by 2 bases and 2 bases, the V and J ends lie 13 bases apart. The germline V gene (reference sequence) sets CDR1 to SEHNR and CDR2 to FQNEAQ. Reading from cysteine to phenylalanine, the CDR3 counts 16 amino acids. Only the CDR3 DNA is retained, 48 bases long and in frame from the first base. Receptor libraries were prepared by 5' RACE. Sequencing was carried out with an Illumina HiSeq 2000. A universal primer binding site was added through template switching, and the final cDNA carried a unique molecular identifier so that TCR cDNA molecules could be counted accurately. Specific primers in the conserved constant-segment region were used to synthesize first-strand cDNA for the TCR alpha and beta chains. To control for contamination, every cDNA library carried two barcodes: a SMART-Mk sample barcode plus Illumina barcodes. TruSeq adapter sequences along with Illumina sample barcodes were introduced in two successive PCR steps. Sequencing of the TCR alpha and beta cDNA libraries was done on the Illumina HiSeq platform using custom primers. Turning to the authors' computational methods: Raw reads were processed with MiGEC to extract unique molecular identifiers, and MiXCR was used to determine CDR3 positions. Recombination models were inferred per individual with the repgenHMM and IGoR tools using an EM algorithm. Shared clonotype analysis was performed with the tcR package in R, normalizing sharing by the product of cloneset sizes. Out-of-frame nonproductive sequences were analyzed to study raw recombination free of thymic and clonal selection effects. TCRdb reanalyzed the raw reads on its own, using fastp at Q25 for trimming and MiXCR for clone calling, and kept in-frame beta chains. Identical CDR3 proteins give one entry, which carries the most common genes and DNA. The V and J calls were determined by TCRdb, not by the authors. For this sample there are 640,000 or so distinct CDR3 sequences; approximately 6% appear just once. The biggest ten clones account for 1.5% to 2% of the sample.

Every donor in the study was a healthy Caucasian. The researchers also sequenced three unrelated adults who were not twins: a male aged 18 to 30, a male aged 50 to 59, and a female aged 50 to 59. Miltenyi CD45RO+ enrichment and human naive T-cell isolation kits were used to isolate memory (CD45RO+) and naive T cells from PBMC. This TCR came from a man aged 18 to 29 in good health. The material sequenced was naive T cells sorted from blood. The cell subset or site label corresponds to: cells isolated with a human naive T-cell isolation kit. The chain employs TRBV7-9 and TRBJ2-1; the D gene assignment is ambiguous. The nucleotide sequence reads as follows: TGTGCCAGCAGCTTACTAGGGAACTTAGCCTACAATGAGCAGTTCTTC. Its protein is CASSLLGNLAYNEQFF.